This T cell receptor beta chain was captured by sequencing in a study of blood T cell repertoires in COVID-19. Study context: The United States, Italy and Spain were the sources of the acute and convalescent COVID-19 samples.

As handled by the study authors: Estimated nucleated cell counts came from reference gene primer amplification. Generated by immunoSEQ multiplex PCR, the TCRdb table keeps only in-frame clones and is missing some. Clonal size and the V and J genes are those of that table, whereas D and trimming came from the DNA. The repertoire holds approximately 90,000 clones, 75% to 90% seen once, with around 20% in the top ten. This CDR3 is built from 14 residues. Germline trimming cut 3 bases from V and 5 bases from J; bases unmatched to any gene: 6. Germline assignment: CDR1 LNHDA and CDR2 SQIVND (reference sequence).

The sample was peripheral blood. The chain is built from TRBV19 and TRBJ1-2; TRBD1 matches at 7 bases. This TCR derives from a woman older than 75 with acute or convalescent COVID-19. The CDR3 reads CASSITGDLYGYTF. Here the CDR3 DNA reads TGTGCCAGTAGTATTACAGGGGACCTATATGGCTACACCTTC.